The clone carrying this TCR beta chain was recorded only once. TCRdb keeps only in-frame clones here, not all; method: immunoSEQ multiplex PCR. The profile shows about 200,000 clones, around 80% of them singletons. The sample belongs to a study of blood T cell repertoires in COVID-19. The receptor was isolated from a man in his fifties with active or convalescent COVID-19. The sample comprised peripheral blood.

The CDR3 DNA reads TGCGCCAGCAGCTCAACTAGCGGGGGAGCCGCCGAGCAGTACTTC. Translated: CASSSTSGGAAEQYF. The chain links TRBV5-1 to TRBJ2-7; 11 bases are a match to TRBD2. CDR1 SGHRS and CDR2 YFSETQ come from the germline V gene. The CDR3 totals 15 residues. The ends lost 3 bases at V and 6 bases at J; junction bases unmatched: 8.